This T cell receptor (beta chain) stems from a study of blood T cells in healthy people across ages (dated by TCRdb to the mid-2010s). Describing the broader study: Template switching captured roughly one uniquely barcoded TCR beta cDNA molecule per two T cells in model experiments. To track age-related changes in TCR beta repertoire diversity, the study relied on deep sequencing normalized with unique cDNA molecular identifiers. Four age groups were formed from the donors: young (average about 17 years), middle-aged (approximately 41), aged (62) and long-lived (roughly 88). To avoid experimental bias, donors of different ages were distributed randomly across sequencing lanes. For two donors (one aged 18 to 29 and one aged 80 or older), the study analyzed two additional independent replicas of 1 million unique cDNA reads from the same blood draw.

Preparation of the library involved 5' RACE. The sequencing machine was an Illumina HiSeq 2500. A second PCR of 7 to 11 cycles was performed with a sample-barcoded 5' primer and a J-beta primer mix. Each TCR beta cDNA molecule received a unique molecular identifier from a template-switch 5' adaptor carrying 12 random nucleotides. Each sample yielded at least 3 million CDR3-containing paired-end reads. The Mint cDNA synthesis kit, primed by a TRBC-specific oligonucleotide, was used to synthesize first-strand cDNA from all RNA. After uracil-DNA glycosylase treatment, a first 18-cycle PCR used universal primers M1SS and BC2_uni_R on all cDNA. The paper's processing steps were these. For normalization, 1 million high-quality reads, each with a distinct molecular identifier, were randomly selected from each sample. Reads sharing molecular identifiers were discarded rather than binned into consensus sequences. MiTCR, set to a Q25 quality threshold and the strictest error-elimination algorithm, was used for CDR3 identification, clonotype clustering and error correction. Lower-bound total TCR beta diversity was estimated with a nonparametric unseen species model using Euler transformation. Using fastp trimming at Q25 and MiXCR clonotype assembly, TCRdb reanalyzed the public sequencing data and kept in-frame beta chains. Rows are combined by CDR3 protein, so each entry shows the most common genes and DNA. What appears here as the V and J calls and clone size reflects TCRdb's work, not the paper's. For this sample the table gives 1.5 million to 2 million distinct CDR3 sequences, of which approximately 28% were detected only once. The ten largest clonotypes hold approximately 7.7% of the sample.

The investigation overall reported the following: Observed TCR beta diversity per million T cells fell roughly linearly with age, and a significant reduction was already apparent by age approximately 41. Because donor CMV infection status was unknown, age-related changes in expanded clonotypes were potentially confounded. Observed TCR beta diversity correlated strongly with the percentage of naive T cells measured by flow cytometry. The long-lived group showed more naive CD4+ T cells, fewer expanded clones and increased TCR diversity than the aged group, suggesting age selection. Estimates of total diversity based on one million sequenced T cells were regarded as lower bounds and as underestimates. Conclusive comparison of naive and antigen-experienced compartments was prevented by the profiling of bulk unsorted PBMCs.

The germline V gene gives CDR1 as MDHEN and CDR2 as SYDVKM. V is shortened by 2 bases, J by 0 bases, and the region joining them spans 11 bases. The CDR3 numbers 17 residues from cysteine through phenylalanine. Just the 51-base CDR3 DNA is kept, in frame starting at base 1. This clonotype has just a few counts. Its antigen remains unidentified. Base qualities are not recorded, but no much larger clone differs from it by a single base. The donors were roughly 40 Caucasian individuals from Russia, aged roughly 6 to 90 years, who were systemically healthy. Each donor gave 8 to 10 milliliters of peripheral blood, collected into EDTA-treated Vacutainer tubes. Ficoll-Paque density-gradient centrifugation was used to isolate PBMCs, with at least 7 million per sample. Total RNA was extracted from PBMCs with Trizol reagent, with at least 6 micrograms obtained per sample. The percentages of naive CD45RAhigh/CD27high T cells were determined by flow cytometry on a PBMC aliquot from every donor.

The source material was blood. Recombination linked TRBV28 to TRBJ1-6, with no confidently assigned D gene. This TCR derives from a woman aged 25 to 45 in good health. CDR3 reads: CASSLIRVSSYNSPLHF. DNA sequence: TGTGCCAGCAGTTTAATTCGGGTTAGCTCCTATAATTCACCCCTCCACTTT.